This T cell receptor (beta chain) was recorded in a study of T cells in tuberculosis. Study-wide findings and caveats: Low-affinity CD1B-GMM tetramer-binding T cells may have been missed.

Sorting used thawed, overnight-rested PBMC stained with anti-CD3, a viability dye and GMM-loaded CD1B tetramer. C32 glucose monomycolate from Rhodococcus equi was loaded onto the CD1B tetramers. Before cryopreservation, the sorted PBMC lost their CD14-expressing monocytes. About 100,000 tetramer-negative cells were sorted from each donor. Chain pairing is unknown; alpha and beta were sequenced separately. Here immunoSEQ multiplex PCR was the method, and the copy in TCRdb shows in-frame clones only, minus some. Of approximately 60,000 clones detected, about 86% appear once; the ten largest clones hold over 10%. Germline CDR1 is GTSNPN and CDR2 is SVGIG (reference sequence). Trimming took off 4 bases at V and 0 bases at J, with 10 bases between the two ends. This CDR3 spans 14 amino acids.

The material sequenced was CD1b-GMM tetramer-negative cells sorted from PBMCs. The clonotype originates from an adult woman with latent tuberculosis. The gene calls are TRBV30 and TRBJ1-3; D is unresolved. The CDR3 loop is CAWKRSHSGNTIYF. The DNA for the CDR3 is TGTGCCTGGAAGCGCTCTCACTCTGGAAACACCATATATTTT.